The 30 T cell receptor beta chains presented below share a single source sample, sequenced in a study of naive and memory T cell subsets. The library had UMIs added by 3' ligation of an oligonucleotide to TCR cDNA. Amplification of ligated cDNA took four PCR rounds with SP2 and nested alpha and beta constant primers. TCRdb recomputed calls from the 5' RACE reads with MiXCR, one row per CDR3 protein. The table includes around 56,000 distinct CDR3 sequences, 6% to 8% detected once. The receptors shown here come from a female donor in good health.

This clonotype was observed at least ten times. This chain connects TRBV7-6 to TRBJ1-5; no clear D. Germline V lookup: CDR1 SGHVS, CDR2 FNYEAQ. V was clipped by 4 bases and J by 11 bases, with 18 bases between them. This CDR3 comprises 14 residues. The CDR3 sequence: CASSSSATPSAQHF. Written as DNA, the CDR3 is TGTGCCAGCAGCTCTAGCGCGACACCGAGCGCCCAGCATTTT.

This clonotype was seen only a few times. This chain uses TRBV30 with TRBJ1-4, with TRBD1 identical over 7 bases. This CDR3 is built from 13 residues. V dropped 0 bases and J dropped 8; count of bases not matched to a gene: 3. In germline, CDR1 is GTSNPN, CDR2 SVGIG (reference sequence). The CDR3 reads CAWSVTGAEKLFF. CDR3 nucleotides: TGTGCCTGGAGTGTAACAGGGGCGGAAAAACTGTTTTTT.

This clonotype was seen at least ten times. This chain joins TRBV18 and TRBJ1-1; unclear D gene. Germline-derived CDR1 and CDR2 are KGHSH and LQKENI. This CDR3 comprises 14 residues. V lost 4 bases to trimming and J lost 5 bases, with 14 bases between them. CDR3 region: CASSRVRTETEAFF. In DNA, the CDR3 is TGTGCCAGCTCACGGGTCCGAACGGAAACTGAAGCTTTCTTT.

The V gene is TRBV6-6, the J gene TRBJ2-5; TRBD1 matches at 8 bases. The CDR3 loop spans 13 amino acids. Trimming took 8 bases from V and 4 from J; bases not matched to a gene: 6. Germline CDR1 is MNHNY and CDR2 is SVGAGI (reference sequence). CDR3 amino acids: CASADRVRETQYF. The CDR3 nucleotides are TGTGCCAGCGCGGACAGGGTCCGAGAGACCCAGTACTTC.

At least ten counts were recorded for this clonotype. The gene calls are TRBV30 and TRBJ1-5; no reliable D call. The V end lost 4 bases, the J end lost 0 bases, and 7 bases lay between the germline ends. There are 13 residues in the CDR3. CDR1 GTSNPN and CDR2 SVGIG come from the germline V gene (reference sequence). As DNA, the CDR3 is TGTGCCTGGAATCGGGGTAGCAATCAGCCCCAGCATTTT. It codes for CAWNRGSNQPQHF.

The chain links TRBV7-2 to TRBJ2-7; D is ambiguous. The CDR3 extends over 11 amino acids. In germline, CDR1 is SGHTA, CDR2 FQGNSA. V was clipped by 5 bases and J by 3 bases, with 5 bases between them. CDR3 sequence: CASSRNYEQYF. Here the CDR3 DNA reads TGTGCCAGCAGCCGGAACTACGAGCAGTACTTC.

This clonotype came up a few times. The V and J genes are TRBV28 and TRBJ2-2; either TRBD1 or TRBD2 may fit D (5 bases each). The ends were cut back, 5 bases at V and 3 bases at J, with 16 bases in the middle. This CDR3 is 16 amino acids long. Germline-derived CDR1 and CDR2 are MDHEN and SYDVKM. DNA for the CDR3: TGTGCCAGCAGTGATTGGGGGAGTAGGGACACCGGGGAGCTGTTTTTT. Translation gives CASSDWGSRDTGELFF.

The chain recombines TRBV24-1 with TRBJ2-7; 10 nucleotides align to TRBD1. V shed 4 bases and J 5 bases; nucleotides not matched to a gene: 4. CDR1 and CDR2 (germline): KGHDR, SFDVKD. This CDR3 has 14 amino acids. CDR3: CATSEGTGVNEQYF. For the CDR3, the DNA is TGTGCCACCAGTGAAGGGACAGGGGTAAACGAGCAGTACTTC.

The gene calls are TRBV6-5 and TRBJ2-4; TRBD1 aligns across 9 bases. Germline-derived CDR1 and CDR2 are MNHEY and SVGAGI. CDR3 length equals 15 residues. With V trimmed by 5 bases and J by 3 bases, 5 bases remained unmatched. CDR3 in DNA: TGTGCCAGCAGTCGGACAGGGGATGTCAAAAACATTCAGTACTTC. It specifies CASSRTGDVKNIQYF.

The chain has TRBV5-1 and TRBJ2-2; tentatively, D is TRBD2 (6 bases). CDR1 SGHRS and CDR2 YFSETQ come from the germline V gene. V was cut by 0 bases and J by 3 bases, with 9 bases left in between. CDR3 size: 15 residues. In DNA form, the CDR3 reads TGCGCCAGCAGCTTGGGGGGACTGTACACCGGGGAGCTGTTTTTT. Amino acid sequence: CASSLGGLYTGELFF. The whole variable domain, filled in from reference TRBV5-1 and TRBJ2-2, reads KAGVTQTPRYLIKTRGQQVTLSCSPISGHRSVSWYQQTPGQGLQFLFEYFSETQRNKGNFPGRFSGRQFSNSRSEMNVSTLELGDSALYLCASSLGGLYTGELFFGEGSRLTVL.

This clonotype was observed at least ten times. The rearrangement uses TRBV2 and TRBJ1-6, with TRBD1 as a possible D gene (5 bases). V was clipped by 6 bases and J by 10 bases, with 19 bases between them. Per the germline V gene, CDR1 is SNHLY and CDR2 is FYNNEI. This CDR3 comprises 15 residues. The CDR3 DNA sequence: TGTGCCAGCAGCCAAGGAGGGGTTCAAGGGTCACCCCTCCACTTT. This sequence encodes CASSQGGVQGSPLHF.

This clonotype showed up just a few times. The chain links TRBV20-1 to TRBJ2-1; the D gene is possibly TRBD1 (6 bases). The germline V gene has CDR1 DFQATT and CDR2 SNEGSKA (reference sequence). Trimming took off 5 bases at V and 6 bases at J, with 11 bases between the two ends. The CDR3 extends over 12 amino acids. The CDR3 sequence: CSAQGRVNEQFF. DNA of the CDR3: TGCAGTGCTCAGGGGCGGGTCAATGAGCAGTTCTTC.

This clonotype has more than one count but fewer than ten. The rearrangement links TRBV20-1 to TRBJ2-3, with a weak D call TRBD2 (5 bases). CDR3 size: 14 residues. Germline values: CDR1 DFQATT, CDR2 SNEGSKA (reference sequence). V was clipped by 6 bases and J by 4 bases, with 17 bases between them. CDR3 sequence reads: CSATAAARADTQYF. DNA for the CDR3: TGCAGTGCCACGGCAGCGGCCCGTGCAGATACGCAGTATTTT.

At least ten counts were recorded for this clonotype. V is TRBV20-1 and J is TRBJ1-6; D gene unclear. CDR3 size: 11 residues. The germline V gene encodes CDR1 DFQATT and CDR2 SNEGSKA (reference sequence). V shed 0 bases and J shed 14 bases, with 8 bases lying between them. The CDR3 nucleotides read TGCAGTGCTAGAGAAGCCCGGTCCCTCCACTTT. It specifies CSAREARSLHF.

This clonotype appeared many times. The V and J genes are TRBV20-1 and TRBJ2-3, with 8 bases identical to TRBD2. This CDR3 has 14 amino acids. Germline V gene lookup returns CDR1 DFQATT and CDR2 SNEGSKA (reference sequence). Germline trimming cut 6 bases from V and 2 bases from J; bases unmatched to any gene: 7. CDR3: CSAKSGGLTDTQYF. For the CDR3, the DNA is TGCAGTGCCAAAAGCGGGGGACTCACAGATACGCAGTATTTT.

This clonotype came up a few times. The rearrangement links TRBV5-1 to TRBJ1-1; D ambiguous. Trimming took 3 bases from V and 0 from J, leaving 12 bases between them. The CDR3 runs to 15 residues. The germline CDR1 and CDR2 sequences are SGHRS and YFSETQ. CDR3 nucleotides: TGCGCCAGCAGCTCCCAAGATCTTCTGAACACTGAAGCTTTCTTT. This translates into CASSSQDLLNTEAFF.

The chain recombines TRBV27 with TRBJ2-7; D is possibly TRBD2 (6 bases). Deletions cut 6 bases from V and 3 bases from J, with 24 bases between. This CDR3 comprises 17 residues. CDR1 MNHEY and CDR2 SMNVEV come from the germline V gene (reference sequence). CDR3 nucleotide sequence: TGTGCCAGCAGCCCCGGGGATGCGGGGACGGAGAGCTACGAGCAGTACTTC. It encodes CASSPGDAGTESYEQYF.

The chain recombines TRBV27 with TRBJ2-7; 8 nucleotides match TRBD2. The CDR3 runs 14 residues. Per the germline V gene, CDR1 is MNHEY and CDR2 is SMNVEV (reference sequence). V dropped 5 bases and J dropped 7; count of bases not matched to a gene: 10. The CDR3: CASSPRRGEKEQYF. CDR3 coding DNA: TGTGCCAGCAGTCCAAGGCGGGGGGAGAAGGAGCAGTACTTC.

The J gene is TRBJ2-2, the V gene TRBV6-2 or TRBV6-3; the D gene is possibly TRBD2 (6 bases). Germline V lookup: CDR1 MNHEY, CDR2 SVGEGT. The CDR3 is 15 amino acids. V was cut by 5 bases and J by 5 bases, with 15 bases left in between. Here the CDR3 reads CASSPPGLQTGELFF. The CDR3 coding sequence is TGTGCCAGCAGTCCACCGGGACTCCAAACCGGGGAGCTGTTTTTT.

This clonotype has just a few counts. The gene calls are TRBV28 and TRBJ2-5; D is unresolved. V was clipped by 4 bases and J by 5 bases, with 11 bases between them. CDR1 is MDHEN and CDR2 is SYDVKM in the germline V gene. The CDR3 length is 13 residues. CDR3 amino acids: CASSSGMAETQYF. The CDR3 DNA reads TGTGCCAGCAGTTCCGGAATGGCGGAGACCCAGTACTTC.

This clonotype was counted ten times or more. This rearrangement joins TRBV10-3 to TRBJ2-3; D perhaps matches TRBD1 (5 bases). The V end was cut by 0 bases, the J end by 2 bases, with 12 bases between. CDR3 length: 16 residues. Germline assignment: CDR1 ENHRY and CDR2 SYGVKD. This CDR3 reads CAISESSPTATDTQYF. The CDR3 coding sequence is TGTGCCATCAGTGAGTCGAGTCCGACAGCCACAGATACGCAGTATTTT.

This clonotype was recorded many times. V and J are TRBV13 and TRBJ1-4; 8 positions match TRBD1. The CDR3 runs to 13 residues. After removal of 5 bases from V and 8 bases from J, the junction contained 4 bases not matched to a gene. Germline CDR1 PRHDT, CDR2 FYEKMQ (reference sequence). CDR3 DNA: TGTGCCAGCAGCATGACAGGGGTAGAAAAACTGTTTTTT. This sequence encodes CASSMTGVEKLFF.

This chain links TRBV20-1 with TRBJ2-1; D is uncertain. Trimming left V 0 bases short and J 4 bases short, with 1 base between. CDR3 size: 11 residues. Germline CDR1 is DFQATT and CDR2 is SNEGSKA (reference sequence). CDR3 region: CSARDYNEQFF. In DNA form, the CDR3 reads TGCAGTGCTAGAGATTACAATGAGCAGTTCTTC.

This clonotype was counted at least ten times. V gene TRBV3-1 combines with J gene TRBJ1-2, with D hard to call. CDR3 length: 14 amino acids. CDR1 and CDR2 from the germline V gene are LGHDT and YNNKEL (reference sequence). The V and J ends lost 0 bases and 4 bases respectively, with 9 bases between them. The CDR3 spells CASSQDRHSYGYTF. The CDR3 DNA follows: TGTGCCAGCAGCCAAGATCGTCACTCCTATGGCTACACCTTC.

This clonotype was recorded at least ten times. The DNA for the CDR3 is TGTGCCAGCAGTCGCTCGGGGGGGCCGGGTGAGCAGTTCTTC. Translating gives CASSRSGGPGEQFF. The chain uses TRBV11-3 and TRBJ2-1, with 8 bases that match TRBD2. Unmatched junction bases numbered 10, after V lost 6 bases and J lost 9 bases. The CDR3 has 14 amino acids. Germline CDR1 reads SGHNT; CDR2 reads YENEEA. Combining the CDR3 with reference TRBV11-3 and TRBJ2-1 gives the whole variable domain EAGVVQSPRYKIIEKKQPVAFWCNPISGHNTLYWYLQNLGQGPELLIRYENEEAVDDSQLPKDRFSAERLKGVDSTLKIQPAELGDSAVYLCASSRSGGPGEQFFGPGTRLTVL.

This clonotype appeared a few times. The J gene is TRBJ1-2, the V gene TRBV5-4; D remains unclear. The germline V gene encodes CDR1 SGHNT and CDR2 YYREEE (reference sequence). This CDR3 spans 15 amino acids. V was trimmed by 0 bases and J by 2 bases, leaving 11 bases between them. CDR3 protein: CASSLVSGTNYGYTF. Written as DNA, the CDR3 is TGTGCCAGCAGCTTGGTTTCCGGAACCAACTATGGCTACACCTTC.

The V and J genes are TRBV5-4 and TRBJ1-3, with no clear D. Trimming removed 0 bases from V and 8 bases from J, with 9 bases in between. Germline V gene sequence: CDR1 SGHNT, CDR2 YYREEE (reference sequence). This CDR3 has 13 residues. CDR3 coding DNA: TGTGCCAGCAGCTTGGCTGGAGCGGACACCATATATTTT. This sequence encodes CASSLAGADTIYF.

This clonotype showed up just a few times. V is TRBV2 and J is TRBJ1-2; D unresolved. Deletions cut 3 bases from V and 1 base from J, with 18 bases between. CDR3 size: 17 residues. CDR1 is SNHLY and CDR2 is FYNNEI in the germline V gene. The CDR3 loop is CASSESRAYSINYGYTF. In nucleotides, the CDR3 is TGTGCCAGCAGTGAGAGTCGCGCTTACAGCATTAACTATGGCTACACCTTC.

This clonotype has at least ten counts. The CDR3 region has the DNA TGTGCCAGCAGTTTAAGGGACATTGGCACTGAAGCTTTCTTT. Translation gives CASSLRDIGTEAFF. This rearrangement joins TRBV12-3 or TRBV12-4 to TRBJ1-1, with D maybe TRBD1 (6 bases). This CDR3 has 14 amino acids. Trimming pared 2 bases from V and 4 bases from J, leaving 11 bases between.

This clonotype was recorded many times. The genes are TRBV7-2 and TRBJ1-1; TRBD1 is a possible D gene (5 bases). From germline, CDR1 is SGHTA and CDR2 FQGNSA. V lost 1 base to trimming and J lost 4 bases, with 13 bases between them. The CDR3 totals 15 residues. The CDR3 sequence is CASSLDRGGFTEAFF. Written as DNA, the CDR3 is TGTGCCAGCAGCTTAGATAGGGGAGGGTTCACTGAAGCTTTCTTT.